This T cell receptor (beta chain) was documented in a study of cytomegalovirus exposure and HLA in healthy donors (dated by TCRdb to about 2017). General notes on the study: According to a later analysis, the 100 to 150 validation repertoires were produced on the same platform as the roughly 700 repertoires of the first cohort. High-throughput TCR immunosequencing, statistical association of individual TCRs with disease status, and machine learning were combined to predict cytomegalovirus infection status. In addition to the first cohort of 666 subjects, a separate validation cohort of around 110 different subjects was used. The study aimed to test whether cataloging public T cell receptors could reveal signatures of past pathogen exposure.

The CDR3 covers 15 residues, taking in both the cysteine and the phenylalanine. Kept here is only the CDR3 DNA, which spans 45 bases and is read in frame from base 1. Looking up the germline V gene yields CDR1 MNHEY and CDR2 SVGAGI. Germline trimming amounts to 0 bases on V and 3 bases on J, with 5 as the count of junction bases outside the gene matches. Libraries were built with the immunoSEQ multiplex PCR assay. The authors' analysis ran thus. A statistical classification framework was developed to diagnose cytomegalovirus status using the catalog of TCR beta chain sequences. This immuneACCESS table, as held by TCRdb, lists in-frame sequences with V and J called but not all clones. Of the missing ones, under half trace to an unresolved V gene in checked studies; the others have no known cause. V, J and clone size are taken as reported in that table, and D and trimming were inferred from the DNA itself. This sample lists about 200,000 clones; about 81% were detected once. The ten largest clonotypes hold 1% to 1.5% of the sample.

The paper's findings and limits, for the study overall: In a later analysis, TCRs clustered in the first cohort were found to also tend to co-occur in the 120 or so validation repertoires, with roughly 93% of cluster scores above 0. The validation cohort had no HLA typing available for a later analysis, so co-occurrence within that cohort was assessed over all 120 or so repertoires. A total of fewer than 200 TCR beta chains were listed by the study as associated with cytomegalovirus. Three of the identified cytomegalovirus-associated TCR beta chains were confirmed in vitro to be specific for cytomegalovirus antigens. Most TCR sequences were observed very rarely across donors, whereas some public TCRs were present in many individuals. According to the authors, the approach could potentially be generalized to other disease states and immunological phenotypes. Cytomegalovirus status was reported to be diagnosed by the classifier with high specificity and sensitivity in both the original and validation cohorts.

A note on this clone: Its antigen remains undetermined. Base qualities are not recorded, but no much larger clone differs from it by a single base.

Donors formed part of the validation cohort, which comprised some 120 subjects and was distinct from the first cohort of fewer than 750 subjects. The sequence came from a woman aged 30 to 39 in good health and CMV-seronegative. The rearrangement joined TRBV6-5 to TRBJ2-7, and 7 bases in between align with TRBD1. The sample comprised PBMCs. The CDR3: CASSYSPTGYYEQYF. The bases are TGTGCCAGCAGTTACTCCCCGACAGGGTACTACGAGCAGTACTTC.